This T cell receptor beta chain was captured by sequencing in a study of CD8 T cells in ankylosing spondylitis. Overall study findings and caveats: Within ankylosing spondylitis blood, a TCR beta motif made up of roughly eight highly homologous variants appeared to be characteristic.

Regarding this clonotype: No antigen is known for it.

The CDR3 has 13 amino acids. The V end was cut by 5 bases, the J end by 3 bases, with 14 bases between. From germline, CDR1 is GTSNPN and CDR2 SVGIG (reference sequence). TCRdb re-called the 5' RACE reads through MiXCR, storing one row per CDR3 protein. The data contain fewer than 650,000 distinct CDR3 sequences, roughly 13% of them singletons. The source of this sequence is a male donor with ankylosing spondylitis. The sample was blood, either unsorted or a sorted T cell fraction (not recorded which). This chain links TRBV30 with TRBJ2-7, with D possibly being TRBD2 (5 bases). The CDR3 bases are TGTGCCTGGGAGACTAACGGCCTCTACGAGCAGTACTTC. Translating gives CAWETNGLYEQYF. The whole variable domain, filled in from reference TRBV30 and TRBJ2-7, reads SQTIHQWPATLVQPVGSPLSLECTVEGTSNPNLYWYRQAAGRGLQLLFYSVGIGQISSEVPQNLSASRPQDRQFILSSKKLLLSDSGFYLCAWETNGLYEQYFGPGTRLTVT.